This entry is about one T cell receptor (beta chain). Germline loops: CDR1 MNHEY, CDR2 SVGEGT. This CDR3 is 18 amino acids long. V was pared by 5 bases and J by 1 base, with 21 bases between. The data originate from a study of blood T cell repertoires in COVID-19. Across the study: Some COVID-19 samples were acute and others convalescent; all came from the United States, Italy and Spain. From T cells, B-cell-depleted T cells, or PBMCs came the material, which was cDNA or gDNA.

In the authors' workflow: Reference gene primer amplification gave nucleated cell count estimates. Sequencing was performed with immunoSEQ multiplex PCR; in TCRdb, only in-frame clones are kept and a portion is missing. From that table come the V and J calls and clone size; the DNA was used to work out D and trimming. The sample has approximately 68,000 clones, roughly three quarters seen once. Sequencing was carried out using peripheral blood. V and J are TRBV6-2 or TRBV6-3 and TRBJ2-1, with D maybe TRBD2 (5 bases). The TCR sequence derives from a woman between 45 and 60 years old with acute or convalescent COVID-19. CDR3 residues: CASSPRTGKVVSYNEQFF. Written as DNA, the CDR3 is TGTGCCAGCAGTCCCAGAACCGGGAAAGTCGTTTCCTACAATGAGCAGTTCTTC.